This TCR beta chain was identified in a study of blood T cell repertoires in COVID-19. For the study at large: From the United States, Italy and Spain came samples of acute and convalescent COVID-19.

The sample holds one count of this clone. Authors' data handling: By means of reference gene primer amplification, nucleated cell counts were estimated. Clones were read by immunoSEQ multiplex PCR, and TCRdb kept only the in-frame ones, dropping some. That table supplies the V and J calls and clone size; D and trimming were determined from the DNA. The sample carries approximately 150,000 clones, approximately 80% recorded once. Trimming took 0 bases from V and 3 from J; bases not matched to a gene: 5. CDR1 and CDR2 from the germline V gene are LGHNA and YSLEER. CDR3 length equals 15 residues. V usage is TRBV4-3 and J usage is TRBJ2-7; 7 nucleotides match TRBD2. Sequenced: PBMCs or T cells enriched from blood (not recorded which). The receptor's source is a man between 65 and 85 years old who had been exposed to COVID-19. The CDR3 region has the DNA TGCGCCAGCAGCCAAGATCGTAGCGGGTTCTACGAGCAGTACTTC. Amino acids: CASSQDRSGFYEQYF.